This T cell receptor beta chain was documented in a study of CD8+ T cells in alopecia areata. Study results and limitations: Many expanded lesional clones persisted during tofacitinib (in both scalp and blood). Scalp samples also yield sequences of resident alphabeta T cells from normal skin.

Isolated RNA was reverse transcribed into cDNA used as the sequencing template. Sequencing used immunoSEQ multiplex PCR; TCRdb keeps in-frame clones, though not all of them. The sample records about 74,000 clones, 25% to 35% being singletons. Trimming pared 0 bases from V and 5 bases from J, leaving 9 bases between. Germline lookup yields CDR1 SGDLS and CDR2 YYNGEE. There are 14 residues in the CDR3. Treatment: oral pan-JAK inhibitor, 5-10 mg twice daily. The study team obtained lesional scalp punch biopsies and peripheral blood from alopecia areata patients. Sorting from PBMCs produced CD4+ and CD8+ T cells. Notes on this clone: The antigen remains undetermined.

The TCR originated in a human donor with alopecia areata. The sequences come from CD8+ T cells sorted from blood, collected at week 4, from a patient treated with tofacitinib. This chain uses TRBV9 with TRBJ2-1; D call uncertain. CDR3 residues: CASSVEPAHNEQFF. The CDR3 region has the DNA TGTGCCAGCAGCGTAGAACCAGCCCACAATGAGCAGTTCTTC.